This TCR beta chain was identified in a study of cytomegalovirus exposure and HLA in healthy donors. Study results and caveats: Later on, an analysis showed TCR association rates differing by HLA locus, with DRB1 the most and HLA-C the fewest.

PCR employed 60 Vbeta and 13 Jbeta primers. Clones were sequenced by immunoSEQ multiplex PCR, and TCRdb holds only the in-frame ones, with some missing. The sample lists over 100,000 clones, around 70% occurring once. In germline, CDR1 is MNHEY, CDR2 SMNVEV (reference sequence). Trimming cost V 3 bases and J 2 bases; bases outside gene matches: 8. The CDR3 sequence is 16 residues long. This clone appeared a few times. Its specificity is not known. This TCR was sampled from a man in his thirties or forties in good health and CMV-seropositive. Sequenced input: PBMCs. The rearrangement joins TRBV27 to TRBJ2-7; TRBD1 aligns across 9 bases. CDR3 sequence reads: CASSLTQGASPYEQYF. The DNA of the CDR3 is TGTGCCAGCAGTTTGACACAGGGGGCTTCCCCCTACGAGCAGTACTTC.